One and the same sample provided the 22 T cell receptor beta chains below, sequenced in a study of blood T cell repertoires in COVID-19. The data were produced by immunoSEQ multiplex PCR, yet TCRdb's version contains in-frame clones alone and is incomplete. The table includes about 280,000 clones, 89% detected once. Sequences were obtained from peripheral blood. The receptors here all came from a woman in her 30s with COVID-19, enrolled during active disease.

This clone was seen only once. V gene TRBV7-9 combines with J gene TRBJ1-4; the D gene is possibly TRBD1 (5 bases). The germline V gene has CDR1 SEHNR and CDR2 FQNEAQ (reference sequence). V lost 2 bases, J lost 3 bases, and 16 bases lay in between. CDR3 length: 17 amino acids. CDR3 region: CASSLPEGDWPNEKLFF. The CDR3 coding sequence is TGTGCCAGCAGCTTACCCGAAGGGGATTGGCCTAATGAAAAACTGTTTTTT.

The rearrangement uses TRBV11-2 and TRBJ1-2, with D uncertain. The ends were cut back, 3 bases at V and 3 bases at J, with 17 bases in the middle. The CDR3 covers 16 residues. Germline assignment: CDR1 SGHAT and CDR2 FQNNGV. The CDR3 loop reads CASSLIGNLGDYGYTF. DNA for the CDR3: TGTGCCAGCAGCTTGATTGGTAATCTCGGAGACTATGGCTACACCTTC.

This sequence joins TRBV9 and TRBJ2-1; D not certain. The CDR3 is 11 residues long. Germline CDR1 SGDLS, CDR2 YYNGEE. V was shortened by 1 base and J by 10 bases, with 6 bases between the two germline ends. CDR3 amino acids: CASSVPPEQFF. CDR3 DNA: TGTGCCAGCAGCGTACCCCCAGAGCAGTTCTTC.

The V call is TRBV12-5, the J call TRBJ1-6, with unresolved D. Germline CDR1 is LGHNT and CDR2 is FRNRAP. The CDR3 extends over 13 amino acids. V was shortened by 2 bases and J by 12 bases, with 11 bases between the two germline ends. CDR3 sequence reads: CASGLSGVLPLHF. As DNA, the CDR3 is TGTGCTAGTGGTTTGTCCGGGGTCTTACCCCTCCACTTT.

This clone has only a few counts. The V gene is TRBV5-1, the J gene TRBJ2-7, with TRBD1 as a possible D gene (5 bases). The CDR3 is made up of 14 amino acids. The germline V gene encodes CDR1 SGHRS and CDR2 YFSETQ. V shed 4 bases and J shed 6 bases, with 17 bases lying between them. The DNA of the CDR3 is TGCGCCAGCAGCCCCGACGGACAACTGGCCGAGCAGTACTTC. It codes for CASSPDGQLAEQYF.

CDR3 coding DNA: TGTGCCAGCAGTGCTGGAGCTGGAAACACCATATATTTT. Translating it yields CASSAGAGNTIYF. The genes are TRBV6-4 and TRBJ1-3; D is undetermined. The germline gives CDR1 MRHNA, CDR2 SNTAGT. CDR3 length equals 13 residues. V was clipped by 4 bases and J by 2 bases, with 6 bases between them.

V is TRBV20-1 and J is TRBJ2-2, with D unclear. CDR3 length: 11 amino acids. Germline CDR1 is DFQATT and CDR2 is SNEGSKA (reference sequence). In DNA form, the CDR3 reads TGCGCCCGGTCCAACACCGGGGAGCTGTTTTTT. Translating gives CARSNTGELFF.

V gene TRBV5-4 combines with J gene TRBJ1-2, with 11 bases identical to TRBD1. The germline CDR1 and CDR2 sequences are SGHNT and YYREEE (reference sequence). The CDR3 is 14 amino acids. J lost 7 bases, V lost 4 bases, and 6 bases had no gene match. CDR3 sequence: CASSRTGGAGGYTF. The DNA of the CDR3 is TGTGCCAGCAGCCGGACAGGGGGCGCAGGTGGCTACACCTTC.

This clone was detected once. The chain has TRBV14 and TRBJ2-5, with 9 nucleotides matching TRBD2. CDR1 and CDR2 (germline): SGHDN, FVKESK. The CDR3 spans 16 residues. V trimming: 1 base; J trimming: 4 bases; junction bases outside the gene matches: 7. CDR3 region: CASSQGAGLARETQYF. The DNA of the CDR3 is TGTGCCAGCAGCCAAGGGGCGGGACTAGCACGAGAGACCCAGTACTTC. Full variable domain (outside the CDR3, taken from reference TRBV14 and TRBJ2-5): EAGVTQFPSHSVIEKGQTVTLRCDPISGHDNLYWYRRVMGKEIKFLLHFVKESKQDESGMPNNRFLAERTGGTYSTLKVQPAELEDSGVYFCASSQGAGLARETQYFGPGTRLLVL.

The chain links TRBV2 to TRBJ2-1; unclear D gene. V was shortened by 7 bases and J by 2 bases, with 9 bases between the two germline ends. CDR3 length: 13 amino acids. From germline, CDR1 is SNHLY and CDR2 FYNNEI. As DNA, the CDR3 is TGTGCCAGCAACGCGGTTACCTACAATGAGCAGTTCTTC. This translates into CASNAVTYNEQFF.

V is TRBV5-1 and J is TRBJ2-5; D is possibly TRBD2 (5 bases). Deletions cut 0 bases from V and 2 bases from J, with 8 bases between. The CDR3 has 14 residues. The germline gives CDR1 SGHRS, CDR2 YFSETQ. The CDR3 sequence: CASSLAGDQETQYF. CDR3 nucleotide sequence: TGCGCCAGCAGCTTGGCCGGGGATCAAGAGACCCAGTACTTC.

This chain links TRBV6-5 with TRBJ2-1; 8 bases are shared with TRBD2. The ends lost 6 bases at V and 7 bases at J; junction bases unmatched: 8. The CDR3 has 14 residues. Germline-derived CDR1 and CDR2 are MNHEY and SVGAGI. CDR3 coding DNA: TGTGCCAGCAGGACTTGGCGGGGGGAAAATGAGCAGTTCTTC. Encoded protein: CASRTWRGENEQFF.

This chain uses TRBV14 with TRBJ1-2, with 9 bases fitting TRBD1. Germline V gene data show CDR1 as SGHDN and CDR2 as FVKESK. The CDR3 is 15 residues long. V was clipped by 4 bases and J by 3 bases; unmatched bases: 6. CDR3 amino acids: CASSLRRDRDYGYTF. The CDR3 nucleotides are TGTGCCAGCAGCCTTCGAAGGGACAGGGACTATGGCTACACCTTC.

V usage is TRBV19 and J usage is TRBJ1-4, with 10 nucleotides matching TRBD1. CDR1 and CDR2 (germline): LNHDA, SQIVND (reference sequence). J lost 10 bases, V lost 2 bases, and 4 bases had no gene match. The CDR3 contains 14 residues. The CDR3 sequence: CASSISGQGGKLFF. The DNA for the CDR3 is TGTGCCAGTAGTATAAGCGGACAGGGGGGAAAACTGTTTTTT.

V gene TRBV14 combines with J gene TRBJ2-2, with 8 bases aligning to TRBD2. The CDR3 is made up of 15 amino acids. CDR1 SGHDN and CDR2 FVKESK come from the germline V gene. V gave up 4 bases and J gave up 3 bases; unmatched junction bases: 4. For the CDR3, the DNA is TGTGCCAGCAGCCCGGGGGGGGGCGACACCGGGGAGCTGTTTTTT. Amino acids: CASSPGGGDTGELFF. Filled out from reference TRBV14 and TRBJ2-2, the complete variable domain reads EAGVTQFPSHSVIEKGQTVTLRCDPISGHDNLYWYRRVMGKEIKFLLHFVKESKQDESGMPNNRFLAERTGGTYSTLKVQPAELEDSGVYFCASSPGGGDTGELFFGEGSRLTVL.

CDR3 sequence (DNA): TGTGCCAGCAGCGTAGGAGAGCCCTACGAGCAGTACTTC. Its translation is CASSVGEPYEQYF. The chain joins TRBV9 to TRBJ2-7; D is ambiguous. Trimming stripped 0 bases from V and 2 bases from J, with 6 bases between. The CDR3 is made up of 13 amino acids. Germline CDR1 reads SGDLS; CDR2 reads YYNGEE.

In DNA, the CDR3 is TGTGCCAGCAGCCGATACGGACAGGGGGCGGTGGAGACCCAGTACTTC. Translating gives CASSRYGQGAVETQYF. This rearrangement joins TRBV13 to TRBJ2-5; 11 bases match TRBD1. Germline V gene lookup returns CDR1 PRHDT and CDR2 FYEKMQ (reference sequence). The CDR3 spans 16 residues. Germline trimming cut 5 bases from V and 5 bases from J; bases unmatched to any gene: 10.

This chain connects TRBV9 to TRBJ2-5; TRBD2 might be the D (7 bases). Looked up from germline, CDR1 is SGDLS and CDR2 is YYNGEE. Trimming left V 0 bases short and J 5 bases short, with 14 bases between. This CDR3 region has 15 residues. The CDR3 sequence: CASSVGGGGAETQYF. Here the CDR3 DNA reads TGTGCCAGCAGCGTAGGGGGAGGGGGGGCGGAGACCCAGTACTTC.

This chain connects TRBV15 to TRBJ2-7, with D tentatively TRBD1 (6 bases). Per germline, CDR1 LNHNV and CDR2 YYDKDF (reference sequence). This CDR3 contains 15 residues. With 2 bases removed from V and 6 bases from J, the gap between germline ends came to 17 bases. DNA for the CDR3: TGTGCCACCAGCAGAATACCGGGACAATTTCTCGAGCAGTACTTC. Encoded protein: CATSRIPGQFLEQYF.

This sequence joins TRBV19 and TRBJ2-2; 9 bases are a match to TRBD2. V shed 6 bases and J 4 bases; nucleotides not matched to a gene: 12. Germline V gene lookup returns CDR1 LNHDA and CDR2 SQIVND (reference sequence). The CDR3 covers 17 residues. DNA of the CDR3: TGTGCCAGTAGCCGGACCACCGCGGGGGGGCCCACCGGGGAGCTGTTTTTT. This gives the protein CASSRTTAGGPTGELFF.

The CDR3 region is CASGYGGGGPQETQYF. Written as DNA, the CDR3 is TGTGCTAGTGGTTATGGCGGGGGGGGACCCCAAGAGACCCAGTACTTC. The chain combines TRBV12-5 with TRBJ2-5; 9 nucleotides align to TRBD2. V was clipped by 4 bases and J by 1 base; unmatched bases: 7. Germline CDR1 LGHNT, CDR2 FRNRAP. The CDR3 runs 16 residues.

V gene TRBV10-1 combines with J gene TRBJ2-3; the D is unclear. Trimming cost V 9 bases and J 6 bases, with 10 bases left between them. Germline CDR1 and CDR2: WNHNN and SYGVQD (reference sequence). The CDR3 is 11 amino acids. CDR3 in amino acids: CASSTGDTQYF. In DNA, the CDR3 is TGCGCCAGTTCCACCGGGGATACGCAGTATTTT.